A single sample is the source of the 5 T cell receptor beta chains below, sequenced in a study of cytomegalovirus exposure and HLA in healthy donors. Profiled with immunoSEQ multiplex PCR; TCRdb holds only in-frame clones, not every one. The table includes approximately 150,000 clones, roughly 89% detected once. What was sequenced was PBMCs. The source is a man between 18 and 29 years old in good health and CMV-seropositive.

DNA of the CDR3: TGTGCCATCAGTGAGCCACGACAGGAACGAGGTGGCTACACCTTC. It specifies CAISEPRQERGGYTF. The chain has TRBV10-3 and TRBJ1-2, with D possibly matching TRBD1 (6 bases). Between the trimmed V and J ends, which lost 2 bases and 7 bases, there was a span of 17 bases. The CDR3 sequence is 15 residues long. The germline V gene encodes CDR1 ENHRY and CDR2 SYGVKD.

CDR3 DNA: TGTGCCAGCAGTTACGGGGCCAATCAGCCCCAGCATTTT. Translated: CASSYGANQPQHF. The chain has TRBV6-6 and TRBJ1-5; a weak D match, TRBD1 (5 bases). Germline assignment: CDR1 MNHNY and CDR2 SVGAGI (reference sequence). This CDR3 region has 13 residues. Trimming stripped 2 bases from V and 3 bases from J, with 5 bases between.

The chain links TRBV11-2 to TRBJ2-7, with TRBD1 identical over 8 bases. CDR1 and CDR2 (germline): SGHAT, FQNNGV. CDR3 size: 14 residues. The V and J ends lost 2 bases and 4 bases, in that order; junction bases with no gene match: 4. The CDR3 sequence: CASSLQGARYEQYF. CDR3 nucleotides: TGTGCCAGCAGCTTACAGGGGGCAAGATACGAGCAGTACTTC.

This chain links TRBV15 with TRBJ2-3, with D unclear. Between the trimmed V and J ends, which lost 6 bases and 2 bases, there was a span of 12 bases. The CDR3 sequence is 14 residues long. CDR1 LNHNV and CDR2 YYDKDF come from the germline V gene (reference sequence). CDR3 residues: CATSRAEFTDTQYF. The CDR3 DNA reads TGTGCCACCAGTCGCGCGGAGTTCACAGATACGCAGTATTTT.

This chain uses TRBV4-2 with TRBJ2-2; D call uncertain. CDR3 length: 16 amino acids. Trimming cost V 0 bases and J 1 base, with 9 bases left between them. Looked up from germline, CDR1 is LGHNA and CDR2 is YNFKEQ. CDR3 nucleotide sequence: TGTGCCAGCAGCCAAGAACGTCAGTTGAACACCGGGGAGCTGTTTTTT. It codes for CASSQERQLNTGELFF.